Following are 5 T cell receptor beta chains from one sample sequenced in a study of blood T cell repertoires in COVID-19. Some clones are missing from TCRdb's copy, which holds only in-frame ones; the method was immunoSEQ multiplex PCR. The sample shows tens of thousands of clones, under 95% of them seen only once. The sequenced material came from peripheral blood. These receptors originate from a human donor in a cohort sampled during active COVID-19.

This chain connects TRBV5-1 to TRBJ2-7; 7 bases are shared with TRBD1. Germline V CDR1 and CDR2: SGHRS, YFSETQ. V lost 0 bases, J lost 1 base, and 1 base stayed unmatched. This CDR3 region has 14 residues. The CDR3 here is CASSLETGSYEQYF. Here the CDR3 DNA reads TGCGCCAGCAGCTTGGAGACAGGGTCCTACGAGCAGTACTTC.

This chain uses TRBV5-5 with TRBJ1-5, with TRBD1 as a possible D gene (6 bases). Per the germline V gene, CDR1 is SGHKS and CDR2 is YYEKEE (reference sequence). The CDR3 is 18 residues long. Trimming left V 4 bases short and J 4 bases short, with 24 bases between. CDR3 loop: CASSPRGGTLEVNQPQHF. CDR3 in DNA: TGTGCCAGCAGCCCCAGGGGAGGGACACTCGAAGTTAATCAGCCCCAGCATTTT.

The chain joins TRBV7-2 to TRBJ2-7; 7 nucleotides line up with TRBD2. CDR1 is SGHTA and CDR2 is FQGNSA in the germline V gene. The CDR3 has 12 amino acids. The J segment lost 6 bases and the V segment lost 6 bases, leaving 5 bases of the junction unmatched. This chain's CDR3 is CASSQGGVEQYF. The CDR3 DNA is TGTGCCAGCAGTCAGGGAGGGGTCGAGCAGTACTTC.

The chain links TRBV4-3 to TRBJ1-1, with a possible D match to TRBD1 (5 bases). CDR3 length equals 13 residues. The germline CDR1 and CDR2 sequences are LGHNA and YSLEER. The V end was cut by 3 bases, the J end by 7 bases, with 12 bases between. The CDR3 spells CASSQGVGGEAFF. The CDR3 region has the DNA TGCGCCAGCAGCCAGGGGGTGGGGGGTGAAGCTTTCTTT.

This chain connects TRBV3-1 (or the pseudogene TRBV3-2) to TRBJ1-1, with TRBD1 matching over 8 bases. This CDR3 spans 19 amino acids. After removal of 4 bases from V and 2 bases from J, the junction contained 18 bases not matched to a gene. The germline V gene encodes CDR1 LGHDT and CDR2 YNNKEL (reference sequence). CDR3 DNA sequence: TGTGCCAGCAGCCGGGACTACGGGACAGGCCTCCCATTAAACACTGAAGCTTTCTTT. Translation gives CASSRDYGTGLPLNTEAFF.